These 25 T cell receptor beta chains were sequenced from one sample in a study of blood T cell repertoires in COVID-19. Clones were read by immunoSEQ multiplex PCR, and TCRdb kept only the in-frame ones, dropping some. The profile covers approximately 240,000 clones, with more than 65% appearing a single time and around 4.1% taken by the ten largest. Material: peripheral blood. The source is a woman in her thirties or forties with active or convalescent COVID-19.

For the CDR3, the DNA is TGTGCCAGCAGCTTGGGTGAGGGTTACTACGAGCAGTACTTC. This translates into CASSLGEGYYEQYF. J is TRBJ2-7 and V is TRBV5-5; tentatively, D is TRBD2 (5 bases). CDR3 length equals 14 residues. V gave up 0 bases and J gave up 3 bases, with 10 bases separating them. CDR1 and CDR2 (germline): SGHKS, YYEKEE (reference sequence).

The chain combines TRBV19 with TRBJ1-2, with 9 bases that match TRBD1. This CDR3 region has 15 residues. Germline lookup yields CDR1 LNHDA and CDR2 SQIVND (reference sequence). Losses at the gene ends were 6 bases for V and 3 bases for J; bases not matched to a gene: 8. The DNA of the CDR3 is TGTGCCAGTAGCCTAAGGGGACAGGGTTACTATGGCTACACCTTC. Its translation is CASSLRGQGYYGYTF.

The rearrangement links TRBV9 to TRBJ1-2; TRBD1 might be the D (5 bases). This CDR3 has 16 residues. The V end lost 4 bases, the J end lost 0 bases, and 16 bases lay between the germline ends. Germline lookup yields CDR1 SGDLS and CDR2 YYNGEE. CDR3 residues: CASSSSWGDSNYGYTF. The CDR3 DNA reads TGTGCCAGCAGCTCTTCGTGGGGGGACTCTAACTATGGCTACACCTTC.

The chain recombines TRBV28 with TRBJ2-5, with 8 positions matching TRBD2. CDR3 size: 16 residues. Germline assignment: CDR1 MDHEN and CDR2 SYDVKM. With 5 bases clipped from V and 5 bases from J, the junction kept 13 bases outside the gene matches. CDR3 in amino acids: CASSTTSGGPGETQYF. The CDR3 DNA follows: TGTGCCAGCAGTACGACCTCGGGGGGGCCGGGGGAGACCCAGTACTTC.

The chain combines TRBV18 with TRBJ1-2, with D possibly matching TRBD1 (6 bases). The CDR3 has 12 amino acids. The V gene's germline CDR1 is KGHSH and CDR2 LQKENI. The V end was cut by 3 bases, the J end by 6 bases, with 8 bases between. The CDR3 region is CASSPGADGYTF. The DNA for the CDR3 is TGTGCCAGCTCACCGGGGGCGGATGGCTACACCTTC.

V gene TRBV6-5 combines with J gene TRBJ2-7; 7 bases align to TRBD1. The CDR3 extends over 13 amino acids. Losses at the gene ends were 6 bases for V and 9 bases for J; bases not matched to a gene: 11. Germline CDR1 and CDR2: MNHEY and SVGAGI. CDR3 bases: TGTGCCAGCAGCGTCCGAACAGGGGCCGGGCAGTACGTC. This sequence encodes CASSVRTGAGQYV.

The rearrangement links TRBV10-3 to TRBJ2-2, with D unresolved. The V gene lost 10 bases and the J gene lost 2 bases, with 17 bases spanning the gap. From germline, CDR1 is ENHRY and CDR2 SYGVKD. The CDR3 covers 15 residues. CDR3 in DNA: TGTGCCACCCGGGTGAGCAGCCTTAACACCGGGGAGCTGTTTTTT. Translation gives CATRVSSLNTGELFF.

V and J are TRBV5-1 and TRBJ2-2; no definite D call. Germline lookup yields CDR1 SGHRS and CDR2 YFSETQ. The CDR3 extends over 14 amino acids. The germline V and J ends were trimmed by 0 bases and 3 bases, with 6 bases remaining between them. CDR3 nucleotides: TGCGCCAGCAGCTTGGCAGTCGACACCGGGGAGCTGTTTTTT. This translates into CASSLAVDTGELFF.

The chain links TRBV30 to TRBJ1-4; 10 nucleotides line up with TRBD1. J was trimmed by 8 bases and V by 2 bases; bases with no gene match: 5. Per germline, CDR1 GTSNPN and CDR2 SVGIG (reference sequence). CDR3 length equals 14 residues. CDR3 in amino acids: CAWSLGQGYEKLFF. Here the CDR3 DNA reads TGTGCCTGGAGTCTGGGACAGGGGTACGAAAAACTGTTTTTT.

This clone has a handful of counts. The chain has TRBV6-2 or TRBV6-3 and TRBJ1-2; the D gene is possibly TRBD1 (6 bases). CDR3 size: 13 residues. The germline V gene has CDR1 MNHEY and CDR2 SVGEGT. The V end was cut by 6 bases, the J end by 4 bases, with 12 bases between. The CDR3 region is CASSPDSSYGYTF. CDR3 nucleotide sequence: TGTGCCAGCAGCCCGGACAGTTCCTATGGCTACACCTTC.

V is TRBV6-5 and J is TRBJ2-1, with 11 bases lining up with TRBD2. Trimming took 8 bases from V and 4 from J; bases not matched to a gene: 4. The CDR3 contains 14 residues. Germline V gives CDR1 MNHEY, CDR2 SVGAGI. The CDR3 DNA is TGTGCCAGCCATACTAGCGGGGGATACAATGAGCAGTTCTTC. This translates into CASHTSGGYNEQFF.

The chain uses TRBV11-2 and TRBJ2-2; TRBD2 matches at 10 bases. V shed 5 bases and J 3 bases; nucleotides not matched to a gene: 3. The CDR3 has 15 residues. Germline values: CDR1 SGHAT, CDR2 FQNNGV. CDR3: CASSELAGYTGELFF. The DNA of the CDR3 is TGTGCCAGCAGCGAACTAGCGGGGTACACCGGGGAGCTGTTTTTT.

This clone showed up just a few times. This same CDR3 is encoded by further DNA sequences in the sample. The V call is TRBV3-1 (or the pseudogene TRBV3-2), the J call TRBJ1-1; 7 bases line up with TRBD1. Germline CDR1 and CDR2: LGHDT and YNNKEL (reference sequence). The CDR3 sequence is 14 residues long. J was trimmed by 0 bases and V by 4 bases; bases with no gene match: 2. CDR3 region: CASSPGQMNTEAFF. CDR3 sequence (DNA): TGTGCCAGCAGCCCGGGACAGATGAACACTGAAGCTTTCTTT.

This chain joins TRBV6-1 and TRBJ2-7; TRBD1 agrees at 10 bases. The CDR3 is 15 amino acids. Looked up from germline, CDR1 is MNHNS and CDR2 is SASEGT. V dropped 1 base and J dropped 4; count of bases not matched to a gene: 4. CDR3 DNA sequence: TGTGCCAGCAGTGAAGAGACAGGGGGCTCGTACGAGCAGTACTTC. Translating gives CASSEETGGSYEQYF.

V is TRBV5-4 and J is TRBJ1-4, with 8 bases aligning to TRBD1. This CDR3 is built from 14 residues. Per germline, CDR1 SGHNT and CDR2 YYREEE (reference sequence). The V segment lost 3 bases and the J segment 5 bases; nucleotides outside the gene matches: 3. CDR3: CASSSGQENEKLFF. In DNA, the CDR3 is TGTGCCAGCAGCTCGGGACAGGAGAATGAAAAACTGTTTTTT.

The rearrangement links TRBV27 to TRBJ2-4; 12 bases map to TRBD2. V shed 1 base and J 3 bases; nucleotides not matched to a gene: 13. CDR1 MNHEY and CDR2 SMNVEV come from the germline V gene (reference sequence). The CDR3 is made up of 20 amino acids. The CDR3 protein is CASSLYGLGAGLAGKNIQYF. The CDR3 DNA reads TGTGCCAGCAGTTTATATGGCTTAGGGGCGGGACTAGCGGGCAAAAACATTCAGTACTTC.

To note about this clone: Other DNA sequences in the same sample also yield this CDR3. The V call is TRBV29-1, the J call TRBJ1-1; D not resolved. V was cut by 7 bases and J by 0 bases, with 3 bases left in between. Germline V gene lookup returns CDR1 SQVTM and CDR2 ANQGSEA. The CDR3 is made up of 10 amino acids. The CDR3 spells CSGLNTEAFF. The CDR3 nucleotides are TGCAGCGGGCTGAACACTGAAGCTTTCTTT.

This clone was recorded only once. The chain recombines TRBV3-1 (or the pseudogene TRBV3-2) with TRBJ1-1, with a possible D match to TRBD1 (6 bases). Between the trimmed V and J ends, which lost 1 base and 5 bases, there was a span of 8 bases. Germline CDR1 reads LGHDT; CDR2 reads YNNKEL (reference sequence). CDR3 length: 13 residues. The CDR3 sequence: CASSQGGRTEAFF. CDR3 DNA sequence: TGTGCCAGCAGCCAAGGGGGGCGGACTGAAGCTTTCTTT.

This clone appeared once. The rearrangement joins TRBV19 to TRBJ2-7; no definite D call. The CDR3 has 15 amino acids. V was pared by 1 base and J by 1 base, with 11 bases between. Germline V gives CDR1 LNHDA, CDR2 SQIVND (reference sequence). The CDR3 reads CASSIGRTQSYEQYF. The CDR3 DNA reads TGTGCCAGTAGTATAGGAAGAACTCAATCCTACGAGCAGTACTTC. The whole variable domain, filled in from reference TRBV19 and TRBJ2-7, reads DGGITQSPKYLFRKEGQNVTLSCEQNLNHDAMYWYRQDPGQGLRLIYYSQIVNDFQKGDIAEGYSVSREKKESFPLTVTSAQKNPTAFYLCASSIGRTQSYEQYFGPGTRLTVT.

The chain couples TRBV4-1 to TRBJ1-2; TRBD1 aligns across 7 bases. CDR1 MGHRA and CDR2 YSYEKL come from the germline V gene. V dropped 6 bases and J dropped 6; count of bases not matched to a gene: 7. CDR3 length: 13 residues. The CDR3 DNA is TGCGCCAGCAGTCTTGACAGGGCCGATGGCTACACCTTC. It specifies CASSLDRADGYTF.

The chain recombines TRBV10-3 with TRBJ2-7; D possibly corresponds to TRBD1 (8 bases). The germline gives CDR1 ENHRY, CDR2 SYGVKD. Trimming stripped 2 bases from V and 7 bases from J, with 15 bases between. The CDR3 covers 14 residues. The CDR3, as DNA: TGTGCCATCAGTGAGACAGGGGGGGTAAGAGAGCAGTACGTC. This encodes CAISETGGVREQYV.

This clone appeared a few times. The chain has TRBV27 and TRBJ1-3; D not resolved. CDR1 is MNHEY and CDR2 is SMNVEV in the germline V gene (reference sequence). Trimming shortened V by 5 bases and J by 2 bases, and 10 bases separated the two germline ends. This CDR3 has 14 residues. CDR3: CASSERSAGNTIYF. The CDR3 region has the DNA TGTGCCAGCAGTGAACGGAGCGCTGGAAACACCATATATTTT.

V gene TRBV3-1 (or the pseudogene TRBV3-2) combines with J gene TRBJ2-3, with 9 bases matching TRBD2. The germline V gene has CDR1 LGHDT and CDR2 YNNKEL (reference sequence). The CDR3 runs to 18 residues. V gave up 0 bases and J gave up 1 base; unmatched junction bases: 8. Here the CDR3 DNA reads TGTGCCAGCAGCCAAGATTTCGGACTAGCGAGACGCACAGATACGCAGTATTTT. It specifies CASSQDFGLARRTDTQYF.

This chain links TRBV10-1 with TRBJ2-2; TRBD2 might be the D (6 bases). Deletions cut 2 bases from V and 4 bases from J, with 11 bases between. This CDR3 comprises 15 residues. The germline gives CDR1 WNHNN, CDR2 SYGVQD (reference sequence). The CDR3 spells CASSEGGDRTGELFF. The CDR3 coding sequence is TGCGCCAGCAGTGAGGGAGGGGACCGCACCGGGGAGCTGTTTTTT.

The chain is built from TRBV5-1 and TRBJ2-5, with 10 bases fitting TRBD2. V shed 4 bases and J 3 bases; nucleotides not matched to a gene: 12. Germline lookup yields CDR1 SGHRS and CDR2 YFSETQ. The CDR3 has 17 amino acids. CDR3 DNA: TGCGCCAGCAGCCTAGATACGCTTAGCGGGGGGAAAGAGACCCAGTACTTC. As protein: CASSLDTLSGGKETQYF.